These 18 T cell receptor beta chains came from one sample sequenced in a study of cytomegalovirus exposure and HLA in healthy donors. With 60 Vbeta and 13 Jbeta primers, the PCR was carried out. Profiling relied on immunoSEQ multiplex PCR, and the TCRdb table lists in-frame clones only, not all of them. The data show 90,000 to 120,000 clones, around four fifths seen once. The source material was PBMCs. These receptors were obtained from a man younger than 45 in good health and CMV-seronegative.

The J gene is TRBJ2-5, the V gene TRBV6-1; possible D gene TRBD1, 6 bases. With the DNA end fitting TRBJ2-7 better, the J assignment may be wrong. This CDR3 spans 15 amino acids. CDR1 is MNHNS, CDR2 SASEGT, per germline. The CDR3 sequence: CASSEGDTKVYEQYF. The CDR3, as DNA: TGTGCCAGCAGTGAAGGGGACACGAAGGTCTACGAGCAGTACTTC.

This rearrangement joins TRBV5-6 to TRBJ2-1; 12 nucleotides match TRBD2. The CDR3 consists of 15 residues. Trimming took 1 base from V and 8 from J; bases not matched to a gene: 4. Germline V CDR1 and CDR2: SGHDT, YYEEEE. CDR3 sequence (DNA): TGTGCCAGCAGCTTGATACTAGCGGGAGGCTATGAGCAGTTCTTC. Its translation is CASSLILAGGYEQFF.

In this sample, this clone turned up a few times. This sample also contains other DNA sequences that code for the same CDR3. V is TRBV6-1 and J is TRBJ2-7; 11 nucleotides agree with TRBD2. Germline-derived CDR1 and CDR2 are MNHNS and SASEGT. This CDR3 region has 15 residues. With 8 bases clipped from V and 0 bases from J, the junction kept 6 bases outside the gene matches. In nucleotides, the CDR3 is TGTGCCAGCGGGGGACTAGCGGTCTCCTCCTACGAGCAGTACTTC. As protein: CASGGLAVSSYEQYF.

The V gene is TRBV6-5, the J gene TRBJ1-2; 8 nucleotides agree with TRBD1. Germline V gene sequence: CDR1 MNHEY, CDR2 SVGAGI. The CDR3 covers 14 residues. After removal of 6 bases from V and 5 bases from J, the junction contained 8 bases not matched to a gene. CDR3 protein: CASSRQGNVYGYTF. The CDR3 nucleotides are TGTGCCAGCAGCCGACAGGGGAACGTTTATGGCTACACCTTC.

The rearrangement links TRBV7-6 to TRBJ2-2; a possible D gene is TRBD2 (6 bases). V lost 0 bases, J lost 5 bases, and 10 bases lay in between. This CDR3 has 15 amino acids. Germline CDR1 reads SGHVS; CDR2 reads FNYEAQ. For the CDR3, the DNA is TGTGCCAGCAGCTTAGCGGCGGAGGGGACCGGGGAGCTGTTTTTT. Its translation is CASSLAAEGTGELFF.

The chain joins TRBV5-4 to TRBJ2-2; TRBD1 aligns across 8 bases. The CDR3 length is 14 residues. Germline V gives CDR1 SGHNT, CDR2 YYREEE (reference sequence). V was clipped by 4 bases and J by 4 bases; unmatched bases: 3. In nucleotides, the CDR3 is TGTGCCAGCAGCAGTGGACAGGGCACCGGGGAGCTGTTTTTT. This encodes CASSSGQGTGELFF.

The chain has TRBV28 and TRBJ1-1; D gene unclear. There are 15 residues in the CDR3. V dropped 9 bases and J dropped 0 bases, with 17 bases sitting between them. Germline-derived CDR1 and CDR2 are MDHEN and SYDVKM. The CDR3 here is CASSPPGYMNTEAFF. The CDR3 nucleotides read TGTGCCAGTAGCCCCCCTGGGTACATGAACACTGAAGCTTTCTTT.

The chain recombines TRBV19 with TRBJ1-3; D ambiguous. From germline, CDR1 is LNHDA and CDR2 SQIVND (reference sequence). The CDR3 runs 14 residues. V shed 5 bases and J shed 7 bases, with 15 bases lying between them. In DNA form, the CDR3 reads TGTGCCAGTAGTCAAGCTAGCGGCTGGAACACCATATATTTT. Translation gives CASSQASGWNTIYF.

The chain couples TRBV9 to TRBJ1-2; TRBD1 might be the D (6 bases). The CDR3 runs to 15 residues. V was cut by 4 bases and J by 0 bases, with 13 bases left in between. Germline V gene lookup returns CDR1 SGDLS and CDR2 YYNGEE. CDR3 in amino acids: CASSPGGGANYGYTF. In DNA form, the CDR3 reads TGTGCCAGCAGCCCGGGGGGGGGCGCTAACTATGGCTACACCTTC.

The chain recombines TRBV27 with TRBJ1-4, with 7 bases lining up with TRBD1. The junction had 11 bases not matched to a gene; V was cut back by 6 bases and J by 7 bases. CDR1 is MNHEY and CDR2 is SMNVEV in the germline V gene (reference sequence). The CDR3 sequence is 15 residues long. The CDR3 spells CASRTSGGLSEKLFF. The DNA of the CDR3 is TGTGCCAGCAGGACTTCAGGGGGGCTTAGTGAAAAACTGTTTTTT. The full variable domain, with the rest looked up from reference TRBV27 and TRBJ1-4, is EAQVTQNPRYLITVTGKKLTVTCSQNMNHEYMSWYRQDPGLGLRQIYYSMNVEVTDKGDVPEGYKVSRKEKRNFPLILESPSPNQTSLYFCASRTSGGLSEKLFFGSGTQLSVL.

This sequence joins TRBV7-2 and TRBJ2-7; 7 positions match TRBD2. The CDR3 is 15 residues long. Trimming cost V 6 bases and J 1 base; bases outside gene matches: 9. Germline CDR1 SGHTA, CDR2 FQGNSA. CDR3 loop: CASSRSGLDSYEQYF. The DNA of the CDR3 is TGTGCCAGCAGTCGAAGCGGACTAGATTCCTACGAGCAGTACTTC.

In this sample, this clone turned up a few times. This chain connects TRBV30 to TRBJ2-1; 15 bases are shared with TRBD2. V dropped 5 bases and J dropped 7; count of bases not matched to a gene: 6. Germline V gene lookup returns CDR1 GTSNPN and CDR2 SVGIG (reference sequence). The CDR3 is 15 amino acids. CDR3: CAWAVGLAGGNEQFF. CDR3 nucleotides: TGTGCCTGGGCGGTTGGACTAGCGGGAGGGAATGAGCAGTTCTTC.

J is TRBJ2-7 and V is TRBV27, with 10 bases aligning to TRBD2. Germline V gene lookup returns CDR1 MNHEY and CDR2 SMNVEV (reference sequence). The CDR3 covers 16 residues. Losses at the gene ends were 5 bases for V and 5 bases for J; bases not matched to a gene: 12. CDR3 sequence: CASSQRTSGPSHEQYF. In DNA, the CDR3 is TGTGCCAGCAGTCAAAGGACTAGCGGTCCTTCACACGAGCAGTACTTC.

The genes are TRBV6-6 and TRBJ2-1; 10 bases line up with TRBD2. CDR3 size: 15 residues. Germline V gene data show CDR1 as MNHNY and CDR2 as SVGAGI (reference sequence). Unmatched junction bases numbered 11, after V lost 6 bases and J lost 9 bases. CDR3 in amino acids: CASRSRAGGPAEQFF. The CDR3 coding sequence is TGTGCCAGCAGATCCCGAGCGGGGGGGCCTGCTGAGCAGTTCTTC.

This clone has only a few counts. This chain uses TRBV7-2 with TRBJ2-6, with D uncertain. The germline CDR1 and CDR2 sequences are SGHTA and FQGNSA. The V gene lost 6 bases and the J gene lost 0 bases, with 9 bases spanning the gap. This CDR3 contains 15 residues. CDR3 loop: CASRAANSGANVLTF. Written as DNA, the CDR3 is TGTGCCAGCAGAGCTGCAAACTCTGGGGCCAACGTCCTGACTTTC.

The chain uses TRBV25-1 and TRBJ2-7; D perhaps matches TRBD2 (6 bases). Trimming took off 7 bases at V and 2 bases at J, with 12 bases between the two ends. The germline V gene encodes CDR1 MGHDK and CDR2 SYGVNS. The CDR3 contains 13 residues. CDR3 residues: CASMGGTAYEQYF. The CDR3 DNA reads TGTGCCAGCATGGGGGGAACTGCCTACGAGCAGTACTTC.

In DNA form, the CDR3 reads TGTGCCAGCAGGCCTAGGGAGGGTACGCAGTATTTT. It encodes CASRPREGTQYF. This chain joins TRBV6-5 and TRBJ2-3; 7 bases map to TRBD2. Germline CDR1 reads MNHEY; CDR2 reads SVGAGI. After removal of 6 bases from V and 8 bases from J, the junction contained 5 bases not matched to a gene. The CDR3 has 12 amino acids.

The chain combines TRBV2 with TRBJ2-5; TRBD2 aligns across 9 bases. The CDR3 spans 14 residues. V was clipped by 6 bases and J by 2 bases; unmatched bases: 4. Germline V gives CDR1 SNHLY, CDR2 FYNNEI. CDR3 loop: CASRAGLAQETQYF. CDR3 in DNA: TGTGCCAGCAGAGCGGGACTAGCTCAAGAGACCCAGTACTTC. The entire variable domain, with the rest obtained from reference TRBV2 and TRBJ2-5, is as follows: EPEVTQTPSHQVTQMGQEVILRCVPISNHLYFYWYRQILGQKVEFLVSFYNNEISEKSEIFDDQFSVERPDGSNFTLKIRSTKLEDSAMYFCASRAGLAQETQYFGPGTRLLVL.